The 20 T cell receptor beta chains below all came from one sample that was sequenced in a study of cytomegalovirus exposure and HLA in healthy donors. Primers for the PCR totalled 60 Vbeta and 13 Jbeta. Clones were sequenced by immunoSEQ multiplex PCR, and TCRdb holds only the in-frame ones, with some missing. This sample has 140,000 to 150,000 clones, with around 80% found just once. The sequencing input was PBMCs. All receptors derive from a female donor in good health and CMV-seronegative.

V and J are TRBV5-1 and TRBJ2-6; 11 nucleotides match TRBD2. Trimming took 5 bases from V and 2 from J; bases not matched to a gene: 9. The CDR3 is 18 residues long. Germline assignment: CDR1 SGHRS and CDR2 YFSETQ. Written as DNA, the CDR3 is TGCGCCAGCAGTATAACTAGCGGGAGTGGTACTGGGGCCAACGTCCTGACTTTC. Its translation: CASSITSGSGTGANVLTF.

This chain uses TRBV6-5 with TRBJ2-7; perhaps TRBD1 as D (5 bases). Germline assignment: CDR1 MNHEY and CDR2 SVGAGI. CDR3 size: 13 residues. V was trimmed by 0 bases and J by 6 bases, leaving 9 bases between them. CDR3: CASSYSGLGEQYF. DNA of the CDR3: TGTGCCAGCAGTTACTCGGGGCTGGGCGAGCAGTACTTC.

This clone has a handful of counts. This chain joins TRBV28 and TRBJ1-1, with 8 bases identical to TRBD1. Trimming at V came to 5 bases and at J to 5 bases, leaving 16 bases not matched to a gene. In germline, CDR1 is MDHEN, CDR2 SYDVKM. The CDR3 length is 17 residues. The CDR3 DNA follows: TGTGCCAGCAGTCCCGAGGGGACAGGAGATTCCGGGACTGAAGCTTTCTTT. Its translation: CASSPEGTGDSGTEAFF.

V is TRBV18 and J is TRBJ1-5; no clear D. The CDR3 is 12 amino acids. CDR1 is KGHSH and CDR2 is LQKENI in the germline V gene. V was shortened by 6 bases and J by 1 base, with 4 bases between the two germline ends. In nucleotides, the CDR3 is TGTGCCAGCTCGGAGAGCAATCAGCCCCAGCATTTT. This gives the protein CASSESNQPQHF.

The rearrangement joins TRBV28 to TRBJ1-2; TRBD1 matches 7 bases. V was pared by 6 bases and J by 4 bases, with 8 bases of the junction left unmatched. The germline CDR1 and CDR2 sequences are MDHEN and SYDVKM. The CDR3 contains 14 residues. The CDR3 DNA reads TGTGCCAGCAGAACCCGGACAGGTTTCTATGGCTACACCTTC. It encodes CASRTRTGFYGYTF.

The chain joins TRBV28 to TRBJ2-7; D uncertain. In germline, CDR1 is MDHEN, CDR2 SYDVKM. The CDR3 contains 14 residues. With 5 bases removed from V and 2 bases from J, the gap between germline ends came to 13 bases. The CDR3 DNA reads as TGTGCCAGCAGTCTCCTATTCCCAACCTACGAGCAGTACTTC. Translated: CASSLLFPTYEQYF. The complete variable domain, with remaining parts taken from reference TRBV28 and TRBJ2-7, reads DVKVTQSSRYLVKRTGEKVFLECVQDMDHENMFWYRQDPGLGLRLIYFSYDVKMKEKGDIPEGYSVSREKKERFSLILESASTNQTSMYLCASSLLFPTYEQYFGPGTRLTVT.

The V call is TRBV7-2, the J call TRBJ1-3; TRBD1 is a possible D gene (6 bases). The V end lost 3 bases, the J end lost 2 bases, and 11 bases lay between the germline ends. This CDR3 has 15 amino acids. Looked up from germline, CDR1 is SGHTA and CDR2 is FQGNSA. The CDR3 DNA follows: TGTGCCAGCAGCTTCGGGGGGCAACCTGGAAACACCATATATTTT. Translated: CASSFGGQPGNTIYF.

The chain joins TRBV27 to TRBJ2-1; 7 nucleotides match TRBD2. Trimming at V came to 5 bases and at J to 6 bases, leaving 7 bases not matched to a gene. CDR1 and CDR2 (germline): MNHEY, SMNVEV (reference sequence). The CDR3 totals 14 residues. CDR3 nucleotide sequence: TGTGCCAGCAGTCCTTGGACTAGGTCCAATGAGCAGTTCTTC. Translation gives CASSPWTRSNEQFF.

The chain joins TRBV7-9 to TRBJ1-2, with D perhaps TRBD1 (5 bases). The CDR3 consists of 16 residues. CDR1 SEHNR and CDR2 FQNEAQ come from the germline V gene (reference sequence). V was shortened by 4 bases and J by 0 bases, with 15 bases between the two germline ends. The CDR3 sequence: CASSSLDSLSNYGYTF. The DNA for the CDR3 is TGTGCCAGCAGCTCACTTGACAGTCTTTCTAACTATGGCTACACCTTC.

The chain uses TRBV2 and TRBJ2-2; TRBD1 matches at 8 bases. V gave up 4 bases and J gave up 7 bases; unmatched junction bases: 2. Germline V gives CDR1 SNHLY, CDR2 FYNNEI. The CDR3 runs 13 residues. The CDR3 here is CASSGTGYGELFF. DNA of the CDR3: TGTGCCAGCAGTGGGACAGGGTACGGGGAGCTGTTTTTT.

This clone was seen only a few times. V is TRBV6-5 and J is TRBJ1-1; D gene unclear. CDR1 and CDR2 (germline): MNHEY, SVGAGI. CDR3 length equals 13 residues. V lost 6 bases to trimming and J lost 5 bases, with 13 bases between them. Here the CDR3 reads CASSRAKRTEAFF. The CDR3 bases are TGTGCCAGCAGCCGAGCGAAACGGACTGAAGCTTTCTTT.

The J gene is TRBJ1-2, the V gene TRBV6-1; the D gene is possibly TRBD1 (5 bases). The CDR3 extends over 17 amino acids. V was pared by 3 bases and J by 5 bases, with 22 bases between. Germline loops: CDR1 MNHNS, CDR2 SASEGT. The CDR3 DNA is TGTGCCAGCAGTGATGGATTGTCAGGGACTGCAGGATATGGCTACACCTTC. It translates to CASSDGLSGTAGYGYTF.

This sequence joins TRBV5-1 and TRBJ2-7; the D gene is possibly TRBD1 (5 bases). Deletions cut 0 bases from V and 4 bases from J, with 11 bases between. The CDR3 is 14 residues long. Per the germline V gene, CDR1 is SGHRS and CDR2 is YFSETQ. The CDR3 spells CASSLGGARYEQYF. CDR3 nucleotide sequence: TGCGCCAGCAGCTTGGGTGGGGCGAGATACGAGCAGTACTTC. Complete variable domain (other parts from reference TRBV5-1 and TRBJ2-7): KAGVTQTPRYLIKTRGQQVTLSCSPISGHRSVSWYQQTPGQGLQFLFEYFSETQRNKGNFPGRFSGRQFSNSRSEMNVSTLELGDSALYLCASSLGGARYEQYFGPGTRLTVT.

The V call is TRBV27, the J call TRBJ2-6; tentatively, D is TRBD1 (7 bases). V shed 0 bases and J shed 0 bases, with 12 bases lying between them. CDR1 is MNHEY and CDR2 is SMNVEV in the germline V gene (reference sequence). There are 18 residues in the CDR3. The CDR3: CASSLSQGGLSGANVLTF. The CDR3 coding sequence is TGTGCCAGCAGTTTATCTCAGGGGGGCCTCTCTGGGGCCAACGTCCTGACTTTC.

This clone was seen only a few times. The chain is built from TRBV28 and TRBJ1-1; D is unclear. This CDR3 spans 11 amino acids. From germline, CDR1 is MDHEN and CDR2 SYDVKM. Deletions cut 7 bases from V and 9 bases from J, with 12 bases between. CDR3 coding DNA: TGTGCCAGCATTCAGAACAGCAAAGCTTTCTTT. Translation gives CASIQNSKAFF. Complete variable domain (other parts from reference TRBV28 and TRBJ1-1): DVKVTQSSRYLVKRTGEKVFLECVQDMDHENMFWYRQDPGLGLRLIYFSYDVKMKEKGDIPEGYSVSREKKERFSLILESASTNQTSMYLCASIQNSKAFFGQGTRLTVV.

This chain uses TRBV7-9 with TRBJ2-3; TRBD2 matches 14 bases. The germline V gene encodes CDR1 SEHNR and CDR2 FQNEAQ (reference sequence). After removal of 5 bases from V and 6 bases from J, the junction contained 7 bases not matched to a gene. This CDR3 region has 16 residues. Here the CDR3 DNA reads TGTGCCAGCAGCCCGAAGGGACTAGCGGGAGCTGATACGCAGTATTTT. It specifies CASSPKGLAGADTQYF.

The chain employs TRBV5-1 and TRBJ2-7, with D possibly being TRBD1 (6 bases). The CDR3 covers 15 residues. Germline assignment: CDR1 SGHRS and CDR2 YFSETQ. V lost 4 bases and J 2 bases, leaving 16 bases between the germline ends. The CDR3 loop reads CASSLQGQGTYEQYF. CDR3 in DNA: TGCGCCAGCAGCCTTCAGGGGCAGGGGACCTACGAGCAGTACTTC.

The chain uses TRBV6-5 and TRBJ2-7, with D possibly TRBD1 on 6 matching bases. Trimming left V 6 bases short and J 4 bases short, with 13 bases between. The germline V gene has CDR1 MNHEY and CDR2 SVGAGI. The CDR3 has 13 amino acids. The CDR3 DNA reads TGTGCCAGCAGCGGACAGATGAGATACGAGCAGTACTTC. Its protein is CASSGQMRYEQYF.

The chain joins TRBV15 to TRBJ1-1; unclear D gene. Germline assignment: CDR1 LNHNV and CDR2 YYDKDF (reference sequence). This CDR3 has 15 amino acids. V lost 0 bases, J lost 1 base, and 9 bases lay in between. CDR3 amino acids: CATSRDSNGNTEAFF. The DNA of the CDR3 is TGTGCCACCAGCAGAGATAGCAATGGGAACACTGAAGCTTTCTTT.

The CDR3, as DNA: TGTGCCAGCAGCTTAAGGACAGGGGTAACAGATACGCAGTATTTT. Translated, it gives CASSLRTGVTDTQYF. This chain links TRBV5-4 with TRBJ2-3, with 9 positions matching TRBD1. Unmatched junction bases numbered 4, after V lost 2 bases and J lost 3 bases. CDR3 length equals 15 residues. Germline CDR1 is SGHNT and CDR2 is YYREEE (reference sequence).